These T cell receptor beta chains were read from a single sample in a study of T-cell memory formation after mild COVID-19. TCRdb re-called the 5' RACE reads with MiXCR, one entry per CDR3 protein. In the table there are just under 150,000 distinct CDR3 sequences, about 19% of which are singletons. Material for sequencing was PBMCs or a T cell subset sorted from them (not recorded which). All receptors derive from an adult woman who had mild COVID-19 (a few samples of this study predate the infection). Cell type and time point are not known. CDR3s include the opening cysteine and the closing phenylalanine or tryptophan. The D gene is left open where the match is weak. Size is omitted from some rows. Given values are once, few, many or a class for expanded clones.

clone_size,j_call,v_call,cdr3_length,d_call,cdr3_aa,cdr3_nt
few,TRBJ1-2,TRBV5-1,13,-,CASSGDGNYGYTF,TGCGCCAGCAGCGGGGACGGGAACTATGGCTACACCTTC
-,TRBJ2-7,TRBV7-9,15,-,CASSLDGPGTSKQYF,TGTGCCAGCAGCTTAGATGGACCGGGAACCTCCAAGCAGTACTTC
once,TRBJ2-7,TRBV5-1,16,TRBD2,CASSVLSGSPAYEQYF,TGCGCCAGCAGCGTACTTAGCGGGAGCCCCGCCTACGAGCAGTACTTC
-,TRBJ1-1,TRBV5-1,16,TRBD1,CASSPGRGTGRTEAFF,TGCGCCAGCAGCCCGGGGCGGGGGACAGGGAGAACTGAAGCTTTCTTT
-,TRBJ2-1,TRBV14,16,TRBD2,CASRLRTRGSYNEQFF,TGTGCCAGCAGGCTCCGGACTAGAGGGTCGTACAATGAGCAGTTCTTC
few,TRBJ2-4,TRBV5-5,14,TRBD1,CASSLDRGGNIQYF,TGTGCCAGCAGCTTGGACAGGGGTGGAAACATTCAGTACTTC
many,TRBJ2-1,TRBV7-2,15,TRBD2,CASSFGLGTYNEQFF,TGTGCCAGCAGCTTCGGACTAGGGACCTACAATGAGCAGTTCTTC
few,TRBJ2-5,TRBV5-1,14,-,CASSREPSQETQYF,TGCGCCAGCAGCCGGGAACCCTCTCAAGAGACCCAGTACTTC
-,TRBJ2-5,TRBV14,10,-,CASSHRRLYF,TGTGCCAGCAGCCACCGCCGCCTGTACTTC
many,TRBJ2-7,TRBV7-2,15,-,CASRPGTAGTYEQYF,TGTGCCAGCAGACCTGGGACTGCTGGTACCTACGAGCAGTACTTC
-,TRBJ2-4,TRBV7-6,15,-,CASSPLVGAKNIQYF,TGTGCCAGCAGCCCCCTGGTGGGGGCCAAAAACATTCAGTACTTC
few,TRBJ2-1,TRBV12-3/TRBV12-4,15,-,CASSLAGAFNNEQFF,TGTGCCAGCAGTTTAGCCGGGGCGTTCAACAATGAGCAGTTCTTC
-,TRBJ1-1,TRBV7-9,13,-,CASSLAANTEAFF,TGTGCCAGCAGCTTAGCCGCGAACACTGAAGCTTTCTTT
-,TRBJ2-2,TRBV7-3,14,TRBD2,CASRGGKNTGELFF,TGTGCCAGCAGGGGGGGGAAGAACACCGGGGAGCTGTTTTTT
few,TRBJ1-1,TRBV2,15,-,CASSEGGGPNTEAFF,TGTGCCAGCAGTGAAGGCGGGGGTCCGAACACTGAAGCTTTCTTT
-,TRBJ2-7,TRBV12-3/TRBV12-4,16,TRBD1,CASSLRTGVKTYEQYF,TGTGCCAGCAGTTTAAGGACAGGGGTAAAAACCTACGAGCAGTACTTC
few,TRBJ2-3,TRBV5-1,14,-,CASRRTVSTDTQYF,TGCGCCAGCAGGCGGACCGTTAGCACAGATACGCAGTATTTT
many,TRBJ2-7,TRBV27,13,-,CASAGTPYYEQYF,TGTGCCAGCGCCGGGACCCCCTACTACGAGCAGTACTTC